This T cell receptor (beta chain) was sequenced in a study of regulatory T cells in long-lasting Graves disease. The overall study: Persistence in Graves' disease denoted antithyroid drug use beyond 5 years alongside positive TSH receptor antibodies.

CDR3 regions were amplified by Arm-PCR using iRepertoire HTBI primers to build TCR beta libraries. TCRdb reprocessed the multiplex PCR reads via MiXCR and lists one record per CDR3 protein. The table records about 290,000 distinct CDR3 sequences, around 23% of them present only once. Study-wide results and limits: TRBV28, TRBJ1-2 and TRBJ2-5 emerged as the favored segments in persistent disease. Whereas new patients shared 966 public clonotypes, persistent patients shared more, at 2,500 to 3,500.

Specified time point: persistent/refractory GD, antithyroid drugs over 5 years with positive TRAb. RNA from PBMCs was the source of the TCR library. Peripheral blood, approximately 9 milliliters per patient, was collected in EDTA tubes. This CDR3 region has 15 residues. Germline loops: CDR1 SQVTM, CDR2 ANQGSEA. J lost 2 bases, V lost 4 bases, and 9 bases had no gene match. This clonotype was recorded many times. Antigen unknown. The V and J genes are TRBV29-1 and TRBJ2-7, with TRBD2 identical over 9 bases. The TCR comes from a female donor with Graves disease. The input for sequencing was peripheral blood mononuclear cells (PBMCs), taken when the disease was refractory, from a patient treated with antithyroid drugs. CDR3 protein: CSVGQETSGPYEQYF. As DNA, the CDR3 is TGCAGCGTTGGTCAAGAGACTAGCGGCCCCTACGAGCAGTACTTC.